One T cell receptor beta chain is described in this entry. Its antigen remains unidentified. These data belong to a study of identifying expanded T cells in peripheral blood. Study-wide findings and caveats: About 1.3 clones differed between technical replicates, versus approximately 16 and 19 over time.

During the collection period, no donor immune events like infections were recorded. The germline V gene has CDR1 MNHEY and CDR2 SMNVEV (reference sequence). V was trimmed by 10 bases and J by 7 bases, leaving 16 bases between them. This CDR3 spans 13 amino acids. Sequenced by immunoSEQ multiplex PCR; TCRdb stores in-frame clones only, minus some. In the table there are 60,000 to 70,000 clones, about four fifths of which are singletons. The V call is TRBV27, the J call TRBJ2-2; D perhaps matches TRBD2 (5 bases). The sequenced material came from blood. This TCR was sampled from a person between 18 and 75 years old in good health. The CDR3 spells CATVAGGNGELFF. In DNA form, the CDR3 reads TGTGCCACCGTCGCAGGAGGCAACGGGGAGCTGTTTTTT.